Following are 15 T cell receptor beta chains from one sample sequenced in a study of T cell changes during pregnancy in multiple sclerosis. Produced via immunoSEQ multiplex PCR; TCRdb's table is partial and in-frame only. The sample consists of under 110,000 clones, 92% of them appearing once. Sequencing used peripheral blood, obtained after pregnancy. The receptors derive from a female donor with multiple sclerosis, enrolled in a pregnancy study.

The CDR3 here is CAWSRAGGLSSYEQYF. In nucleotides, the CDR3 is TGTGCCTGGAGTAGGGCGGGAGGGCTCTCCTCCTACGAGCAGTACTTC. The rearrangement links TRBV30 to TRBJ2-7; 9 nucleotides line up with TRBD2. Germline V gene lookup returns CDR1 GTSNPN and CDR2 SVGIG (reference sequence). The CDR3 has 16 amino acids. The V segment lost 2 bases and the J segment 0 bases; nucleotides outside the gene matches: 8.

The chain couples TRBV5-6 to TRBJ2-7, with 12 bases matching TRBD1. In germline, CDR1 is SGHDT, CDR2 YYEEEE. Losses at the gene ends were 3 bases for V and 6 bases for J; bases not matched to a gene: 7. This CDR3 is 15 amino acids long. The CDR3 coding sequence is TGTGCCAGCAGCTCTGGGACAGGGGGCTTACGCGAGCAGTACTTC. It is translated as CASSSGTGGLREQYF.

This clone came up once. This rearrangement joins TRBV9 to TRBJ1-6; D may be TRBD1 (6 bases). V gave up 3 bases and J gave up 10 bases, with 17 bases separating them. The CDR3 sequence is 15 residues long. Germline assignment: CDR1 SGDLS and CDR2 YYNGEE. CDR3 bases: TGTGCCAGCAGCGACGGACAGTTTAACGTCTCACCCCTCCACTTT. This gives the protein CASSDGQFNVSPLHF.

This rearrangement joins TRBV19 to TRBJ1-1; D is undetermined. Germline-derived CDR1 and CDR2 are LNHDA and SQIVND (reference sequence). The CDR3 runs 12 residues. V was clipped by 3 bases and J by 4 bases, with 6 bases between them. The CDR3, as DNA: TGTGCCAGTAGTATGCGGGGCACTGAAGCTTTCTTT. Protein product: CASSMRGTEAFF.

This chain connects TRBV5-1 to TRBJ2-7; D is unresolved. Trimming took 3 bases from V and 7 from J, leaving 20 bases between them. The CDR3 sequence is 15 residues long. CDR1 is SGHRS and CDR2 is YFSETQ in the germline V gene. CDR3 DNA sequence: TGCGCCAGCAGCTCACTCTTTCAGACCCCCGGGGAGCAGTACTTC. Translation: CASSSLFQTPGEQYF.

This clone was counted once. Other DNA sequences in this specimen translate into the identical CDR3. In nucleotides, the CDR3 is TGCGCCAGCAGCTTGGATCCGGTGAACACTGAAGCTTTCTTT. Translation: CASSLDPVNTEAFF. The genes are TRBV5-1 and TRBJ1-1; D unresolved. Germline-derived CDR1 and CDR2 are SGHRS and YFSETQ. V lost 0 bases to trimming and J lost 0 bases, with 6 bases between them. CDR3 length: 14 amino acids.

V usage is TRBV7-3 and J usage is TRBJ2-1; TRBD2 matches 8 bases. V shed 4 bases, J shed 5 bases, and the junction held 10 bases outside the gene matches. Germline V gene lookup returns CDR1 SGHTA and CDR2 FQGTGA. The CDR3 is made up of 16 amino acids. CDR3 loop: CASSSVSGGRHNEQFF. The DNA of the CDR3 is TGTGCCAGCAGCTCTGTGAGCGGGGGTCGCCACAATGAGCAGTTCTTC.

This chain uses TRBV7-8 with TRBJ2-1, with a tentative D call TRBD1 (6 bases). CDR1 SGHVS and CDR2 FQNEAQ come from the germline V gene. This CDR3 comprises 15 residues. Trimming left V 0 bases short and J 7 bases short, with 13 bases between. The CDR3 DNA reads TGTGCCAGCAGCTTAGCAGGGGGAGCGAGGAATGAGCAGTTCTTC. Its protein is CASSLAGGARNEQFF. The full variable domain, in which reference TRBV7-8 and TRBJ2-1 provide the parts outside the CDR3, is GAGVSQSPRYKVAKRGQDVALRCDPISGHVSLFWYQQALGQGPEFLTYFQNEAQLDKSGLPSDRFFAERPEGSVSTLKIQRTQQEDSAVYLCASSLAGGARNEQFFGPGTRLTVL.

The chain couples TRBV19 to TRBJ1-6, with 8 bases lining up with TRBD1. The CDR3 has 16 amino acids. V lost 4 bases, J lost 7 bases, and 9 bases stayed unmatched. Germline V CDR1 and CDR2: LNHDA, SQIVND (reference sequence). The CDR3 nucleotides are TGTGCCAGTAGTACCAAGGGACAGGTGGGCAATTCACCCCTCCACTTT. Translating gives CASSTKGQVGNSPLHF.

This chain links TRBV6-5 with TRBJ2-1; TRBD2 matches 14 bases. The trim removed 4 bases at V and 8 bases at J, leaving 4 bases unmatched. Germline values: CDR1 MNHEY, CDR2 SVGAGI. The CDR3 has 15 residues. The CDR3 sequence is CASSSGLAGVHEQFF. CDR3 nucleotides: TGTGCCAGCAGTTCGGGACTAGCGGGAGTTCATGAGCAGTTCTTC.

This sequence joins TRBV9 and TRBJ2-1; D is perhaps TRBD1 (6 bases). The V gene lost 4 bases and the J gene lost 9 bases, with 20 bases spanning the gap. Looked up from germline, CDR1 is SGDLS and CDR2 is YYNGEE. The CDR3 has 15 amino acids. CDR3 in amino acids: CASSPRTGQASEQFF. The DNA of the CDR3 is TGTGCCAGCAGCCCTCGAACAGGGCAGGCAAGTGAGCAGTTCTTC.

V gene TRBV18 combines with J gene TRBJ1-2; 8 nucleotides align to TRBD1. The CDR3 runs to 11 residues. CDR1 KGHSH and CDR2 LQKENI come from the germline V gene. V shed 5 bases, J shed 13 bases, and the junction held 6 bases outside the gene matches. CDR3 amino acids: CASSADRVPTF. CDR3 bases: TGTGCCAGCTCAGCGGACAGGGTTCCCACCTTC.

The chain links TRBV25-1 to TRBJ2-3; 9 bases map to TRBD2. CDR1 is MGHDK and CDR2 is SYGVNS in the germline V gene. The V and J ends lost 7 bases and 7 bases, in that order; junction bases with no gene match: 6. The CDR3 runs 13 residues. The CDR3 loop is CASTGGGANTQYF. DNA of the CDR3: TGTGCCAGCACTGGCGGGGGGGCTAATACGCAGTATTTT.

The chain combines TRBV27 with TRBJ1-1, with D uncertain. The ends were cut back, 2 bases at V and 4 bases at J, with 8 bases in the middle. This CDR3 spans 13 amino acids. From germline, CDR1 is MNHEY and CDR2 SMNVEV (reference sequence). The CDR3 loop reads CASSLEGVTEAFF. The CDR3 bases are TGTGCCAGCAGTTTAGAGGGTGTCACTGAAGCTTTCTTT.

The genes are TRBV6-1 and TRBJ1-3, with no clear D. The germline V and J ends were trimmed by 7 bases and 4 bases, with 8 bases remaining between them. The CDR3 covers 12 residues. Germline V lookup: CDR1 MNHNS, CDR2 SASEGT. Here the CDR3 DNA reads TGTGCCAGCAAAGTCGCGGGAAACACCATATATTTT. Protein sequence: CASKVAGNTIYF.